These 20 T cell receptor beta chains originate from one sample sequenced in a study of blood T cell repertoires in COVID-19. Produced via immunoSEQ multiplex PCR; TCRdb's table is partial and in-frame only. The sample has some 270,000 clones, about 82% seen once. The sequenced sample was peripheral blood. These receptors were collected from a woman older than 75 with COVID-19, enrolled during active disease.

This CDR3 is CASSLVAVINEQFF. The CDR3 nucleotides read TGTGCCAGCAGCTTAGTGGCGGTAATCAATGAGCAGTTCTTC. The chain carries TRBV7-9 and TRBJ2-1, with D unclear. Germline assignment: CDR1 SEHNR and CDR2 FQNEAQ (reference sequence). The CDR3 runs to 14 residues. The ends were cut back, 1 base at V and 6 bases at J, with 10 bases in the middle.

The chain carries TRBV29-1 and TRBJ1-4, with a possible D match to TRBD1 (6 bases). Trimming took off 7 bases at V and 8 bases at J, with 17 bases between the two ends. This CDR3 contains 13 residues. Germline V gene lookup returns CDR1 SQVTM and CDR2 ANQGSEA. CDR3 bases: TGCAGCGGCTCCAGGGGTAATCGGGAAAAACTGTTTTTT. Its translation: CSGSRGNREKLFF.

This sequence joins TRBV5-4 and TRBJ1-2; possible D gene TRBD1, 5 bases. Looked up from germline, CDR1 is SGHNT and CDR2 is YYREEE (reference sequence). V shed 4 bases and J shed 0 bases, with 10 bases lying between them. The CDR3 contains 14 residues. CDR3 loop: CASSDGQTNYGYTF. The CDR3 DNA sequence: TGTGCCAGCAGCGATGGACAAACTAACTATGGCTACACCTTC.

This rearrangement joins TRBV6-4 to TRBJ1-3; 7 bases match TRBD1. CDR1 is MRHNA, CDR2 SNTAGT, per germline. Losses at the gene ends were 3 bases for V and 1 base for J; bases not matched to a gene: 3. The CDR3 spans 15 residues. CDR3 protein: CASSEGQSSGNTIYF. CDR3 nucleotides: TGTGCCAGCAGTGAGGGACAGAGTTCTGGAAACACCATATATTTT.

This chain links TRBV9 with TRBJ1-2; D gene uncertain. Germline V gene lookup returns CDR1 SGDLS and CDR2 YYNGEE. There are 17 residues in the CDR3. The V end was cut by 3 bases, the J end by 2 bases, with 20 bases between. DNA for the CDR3: TGTGCCAGCAGCGCGTCGGAAAAGGGTTGGAGGAACTATGGCTACACCTTC. As protein: CASSASEKGWRNYGYTF.

This clone was observed once. This chain connects TRBV5-1 to TRBJ1-5; no definite D call. V was pared by 2 bases and J by 0 bases, with 3 bases between. CDR1 and CDR2 from the germline V gene are SGHRS and YFSETQ. CDR3 length: 13 residues. The CDR3 protein is CASSLHSNQPQHF. The CDR3, as DNA: TGCGCCAGCAGCTTACATAGCAATCAGCCCCAGCATTTT.

This clone was picked up one time. V gene TRBV11-2 combines with J gene TRBJ2-5; D is perhaps TRBD1 (5 bases). The CDR3 has 14 residues. CDR1 is SGHAT, CDR2 FQNNGV, per germline. Trimming shortened V by 5 bases and J by 1 base, and 11 bases separated the two germline ends. The DNA for the CDR3 is TGTGCCAGCAGCCCAGGGCTTACCCAAGAGACCCAGTACTTC. Translating it yields CASSPGLTQETQYF. Full variable domain (rest looked up from reference TRBV11-2 and TRBJ2-5): EAGVAQSPRYKIIEKRQSVAFWCNPISGHATLYWYQQILGQGPKLLIQFQNNGVVDDSQLPKDRFSAERLKGVDSTLKIQPAKLEDSAVYLCASSPGLTQETQYFGPGTRLLVL.

This clone has a handful of counts. The genes are TRBV24-1 and TRBJ2-2; the match to TRBD2 covers 14 bases. Looked up from germline, CDR1 is KGHDR and CDR2 is SFDVKD. V shed 4 bases, J shed 0 bases, and the junction held 9 bases outside the gene matches. CDR3 size: 20 residues. The CDR3 DNA reads TGTGCCACCAGTGACCCACCCGGGACTAGCGGGGGTGCGAACACCGGGGAGCTGTTTTTT. Its protein product is CATSDPPGTSGGANTGELFF.

The chain uses TRBV6-5 and TRBJ2-2, with D perhaps TRBD2 (5 bases). Germline CDR1 MNHEY, CDR2 SVGAGI. The CDR3 extends over 14 amino acids. Trimming cost V 5 bases and J 0 bases, with 7 bases left between them. The CDR3 is CASSTAANTGELFF. The CDR3 DNA is TGTGCCAGCAGTACAGCGGCGAACACCGGGGAGCTGTTTTTT.

The genes are TRBV4-3 and TRBJ1-3; D call uncertain. V was shortened by 1 base and J by 0 bases, with 7 bases between the two germline ends. CDR3 length equals 15 residues. Per the germline V gene, CDR1 is LGHNA and CDR2 is YSLEER. The CDR3 reads CASSQALFSGNTIYF. The DNA for the CDR3 is TGCGCCAGCAGCCAAGCCCTCTTCTCTGGAAACACCATATATTTT.

This rearrangement joins TRBV18 to TRBJ1-1, with D tentatively TRBD1 (6 bases). The germline V gene has CDR1 KGHSH and CDR2 LQKENI. V lost 0 bases, J lost 4 bases, and 18 bases lay in between. The CDR3 runs 17 residues. The CDR3 is CASSPPAGGVVGTEAFF. CDR3 DNA sequence: TGTGCCAGCTCACCACCGGCGGGGGGCGTGGTGGGCACTGAAGCTTTCTTT.

In this sample, this clone turned up once. The chain employs TRBV4-1 and TRBJ2-1; 7 nucleotides line up with TRBD2. The CDR3 spans 14 residues. Germline values: CDR1 MGHRA, CDR2 YSYEKL. Germline trimming cut 1 base from V and 8 bases from J; bases unmatched to any gene: 5. DNA of the CDR3: TGCGCCAGCAGCCAAGGGACTAGGGGCGATGAGCAGTTCTTC. It specifies CASSQGTRGDEQFF.

The gene calls are TRBV19 and TRBJ1-3, with D hard to call. This CDR3 is built from 16 residues. Germline lookup yields CDR1 LNHDA and CDR2 SQIVND (reference sequence). The V and J ends lost 6 bases and 0 bases respectively, with 15 bases between them. The CDR3, as DNA: TGTGCCAGTAGACCCCGAACCCCTAGCTCTGGAAACACCATATATTTT. This encodes CASRPRTPSSGNTIYF. Complete variable domain (other parts from reference TRBV19 and TRBJ1-3): DGGITQSPKYLFRKEGQNVTLSCEQNLNHDAMYWYRQDPGQGLRLIYYSQIVNDFQKGDIAEGYSVSREKKESFPLTVTSAQKNPTAFYLCASRPRTPSSGNTIYFGEGSWLTVV.

The chain uses TRBV4-1 and TRBJ2-7, with a tentative D call TRBD2 (5 bases). CDR1 MGHRA and CDR2 YSYEKL come from the germline V gene. V was trimmed by 2 bases and J by 2 bases, leaving 10 bases between them. This CDR3 has 14 amino acids. CDR3 protein: CASSQWAGTYEQYF. In DNA, the CDR3 is TGCGCCAGCAGCCAATGGGCGGGCACCTACGAGCAGTACTTC.

Remarks on this clone: Distinct nucleotide sequences in the sample also encode this CDR3. The chain joins TRBV20-1 to TRBJ1-2; D not certain. Germline CDR1 is DFQATT and CDR2 is SNEGSKA (reference sequence). The CDR3 runs 11 residues. The V end was cut by 0 bases, the J end by 12 bases, with 11 bases between. CDR3 in DNA: TGCAGTGCTAGAGATCTTGGCGGGGACACCTTC. Translation: CSARDLGGDTF.

This clone occurred a few times. The genes are TRBV6-6 and TRBJ2-7, with a weak D call TRBD1 (5 bases). Germline V gives CDR1 MNHNY, CDR2 SVGAGI (reference sequence). This CDR3 spans 14 amino acids. V was clipped by 6 bases and J by 0 bases, with 12 bases between them. The DNA of the CDR3 is TGTGCCAGCAGCTACCAGGGCAGCTCCTACGAGCAGTACGTC. Its protein is CASSYQGSSYEQYV.

This clone was counted between two and nine times. This chain connects TRBV23-1 to TRBJ1-6; 12 positions agree with TRBD1. TRBV23-1 is identified as an open reading frame with a role that is uncertain. The CDR3 length is 15 residues. The trim removed 1 base at V and 11 bases at J, leaving 3 bases unmatched. The CDR3 region is CASSQYRDRGPPLHF. CDR3 nucleotides: TGCGCCAGCAGTCAATATCGGGACAGGGGGCCACCCCTCCACTTT.

This clone was picked up one time. The same CDR3 arises from other DNA sequences in this sample as well. This rearrangement joins TRBV19 to TRBJ1-5; 7 bases line up with TRBD1. The germline CDR1 and CDR2 sequences are LNHDA and SQIVND (reference sequence). The CDR3 sequence is 14 residues long. Losses at the gene ends were 3 bases for V and 1 base for J; bases not matched to a gene: 0. CDR3 sequence: CASSMTGSNQPQHF. The CDR3 DNA follows: TGTGCCAGTAGTATGACAGGGAGCAATCAGCCCCAGCATTTT.

The chain joins TRBV24-1 to TRBJ2-2, with TRBD2 matching 7 bases. Germline CDR1 reads KGHDR; CDR2 reads SFDVKD. J gave up 2 bases and V 0 bases, and 2 bases lay outside the gene matches. The CDR3 extends over 16 amino acids. The CDR3 region is CATSDLGLENTGELFF. CDR3 sequence (DNA): TGTGCCACCAGTGATTTGGGACTAGAAAACACCGGGGAGCTGTTTTTT.

The V gene is TRBV27, the J gene TRBJ2-5; TRBD2 matches 16 bases. The germline V gene has CDR1 MNHEY and CDR2 SMNVEV (reference sequence). The CDR3 extends over 18 amino acids. V shed 8 bases, J shed 5 bases, and the junction held 14 bases outside the gene matches. The CDR3 DNA reads as TGTGCCAGCCGAAAAACCGGGACTAGCGGGGGGGCCTTGGAGACCCAGTACTTC. It specifies CASRKTGTSGGALETQYF.